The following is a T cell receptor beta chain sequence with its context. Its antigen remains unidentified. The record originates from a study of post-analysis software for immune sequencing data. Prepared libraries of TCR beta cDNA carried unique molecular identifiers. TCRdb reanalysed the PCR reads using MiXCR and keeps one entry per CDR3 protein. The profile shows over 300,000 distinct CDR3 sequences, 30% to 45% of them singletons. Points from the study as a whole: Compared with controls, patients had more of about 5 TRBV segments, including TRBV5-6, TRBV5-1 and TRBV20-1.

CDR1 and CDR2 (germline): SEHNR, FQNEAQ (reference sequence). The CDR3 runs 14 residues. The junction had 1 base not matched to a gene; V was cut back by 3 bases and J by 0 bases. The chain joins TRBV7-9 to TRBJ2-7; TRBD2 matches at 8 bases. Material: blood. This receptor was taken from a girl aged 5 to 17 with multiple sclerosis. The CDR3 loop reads CASSFAGGSYEQYF. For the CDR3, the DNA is TGTGCCAGCAGCTTCGCGGGGGGCTCCTACGAGCAGTACTTC.